The rows below give T cell receptor beta chains drawn from one sample of a study of cytomegalovirus exposure and HLA in healthy donors. The protocol was immunoSEQ multiplex PCR, while the TCRdb copy is restricted to in-frame clones and leaves out a portion. The profile shows approximately 200,000 clones, roughly 85% of them singletons. Sequencing was performed on PBMCs. The receptor set was obtained from a woman between 50 and 59 years old in good health and CMV-seronegative. Both conserved end residues are part of each CDR3. A D gene is named only where the DNA matches it firmly. Clone size, where shown, is once, few, many, or a class for clones that have expanded.

V: TRBV27; D: -; J: TRBJ1-1; size: -; CDR3: CASSLDYLSTEAFF
V: TRBV7-9; D: -; J: -; size: -; CDR3: CASSLAVSSYEQYF
V: TRBV28; D: -; J: TRBJ2-7; size: -; CDR3: CASSSLPGGKGQNYEQYF
V: TRBV5-1; D: TRBD2; J: TRBJ2-2; size: -; CDR3: CASSLEGTSVTGELFF
V: TRBV19; D: TRBD2; J: TRBJ2-3; size: -; CDR3: CASSIGPSGTPDTQYF
V: TRBV9; D: TRBD2; J: TRBJ2-7; size: -; CDR3: CASSVGTSGRFEQYF
V: TRBV7-9; D: -; J: TRBJ1-1; size: -; CDR3: CASSPPKFGDTEAFF
V: TRBV7-9; D: TRBD2; J: TRBJ2-6; size: -; CDR3: CASSRTPTSGKSGANVLTF
V: TRBV30; D: -; J: TRBJ2-6; size: -; CDR3: CAWSVYGANVLTF
V: TRBV28; D: TRBD1; J: TRBJ2-5; size: -; CDR3: CASSPTGEETQYF
V: TRBV5-1; D: TRBD1; J: TRBJ1-2; size: -; CDR3: CASSLVGTDYGYTF
V: TRBV5-1; D: -; J: TRBJ1-2; size: -; CDR3: CASSPQESFYGYTF
V: TRBV5-1; D: TRBD2; J: TRBJ2-3; size: -; CDR3: CASSLVALAGADTQYF
V: TRBV29-1; D: -; J: TRBJ1-2; size: -; CDR3: CSVENPGFSHGYTF
V: TRBV5-4; D: TRBD1; J: TRBJ2-1; size: -; CDR3: CASSPYRGRNNEQFF
V: TRBV27; D: -; J: TRBJ2-2; size: -; CDR3: CASSFGDWNTGELFF
V: TRBV28; D: TRBD1; J: TRBJ2-4; size: -; CDR3: CASSPRDRAKNIQYF
V: TRBV29-1; D: TRBD2; J: TRBJ2-1; size: -; CDR3: CSSVGLGRETNEQFF
V: TRBV7-6; D: TRBD1; J: TRBJ2-7; size: few; CDR3: CASSLTGQGAVQYF
V: TRBV5-1; D: -; J: TRBJ2-6; size: -; CDR3: CASSFLGDGANVLTF
V: TRBV7-9; D: TRBD1; J: TRBJ2-7; size: once; CDR3: CASSFLRTGDYEQYF
V: TRBV19; D: TRBD1; J: TRBJ1-5; size: -; CDR3: CASRAPSGGRSNQPQHF
V: TRBV7-2; D: TRBD1; J: TRBJ1-5; size: -; CDR3: CASSGDRGAQPQHF
V: TRBV5-6; D: -; J: TRBJ2-7; size: -; CDR3: CASSLWARDAEYF
V: TRBV28; D: TRBD1; J: TRBJ1-2; size: -; CDR3: CASRTPGTGRGYTF
V: TRBV27; D: TRBD2; J: TRBJ2-5; size: -; CDR3: CASPPGLAPGEQYF
V: TRBV7-3; D: TRBD2; J: TRBJ2-1; size: -; CDR3: CASSLTSGTYNEQFF
V: TRBV7-6; D: -; J: TRBJ1-1; size: -; CDR3: CASSTRSGGAFF
V: TRBV7-9; D: -; J: TRBJ2-7; size: -; CDR3: CASSSRDSYDYEQYF
V: TRBV6-5; D: -; J: TRBJ1-5; size: once; CDR3: CASGKGQPQHF
V: TRBV6-1; D: TRBD2; J: TRBJ2-7; size: -; CDR3: CASSETSGSPYEQYF
V: TRBV4-1; D: -; J: TRBJ2-7; size: -; CDR3: CASSPNTFSYEQYF
V: TRBV21-1; D: -; J: TRBJ2-7; size: -; CDR3: CASSSRTGGCEQYF
V: TRBV7-2; D: TRBD2; J: TRBJ2-1; size: -; CDR3: CASSSRTSGRVGNEQFF
V: TRBV6-6; D: TRBD1; J: TRBJ2-7; size: -; CDR3: CASRGTAPQYEQYF
V: TRBV4-1; D: TRBD1; J: TRBJ1-1; size: -; CDR3: CASSQDRGDRDPEAFF
V: TRBV28; D: -; J: TRBJ2-6; size: once; CDR3: CASRPIPGTNNSGANVLTF
V: TRBV18; D: -; J: TRBJ1-2; size: -; CDR3: CASSPSGYGYTF
V: TRBV27; D: TRBD2; J: TRBJ2-2; size: -; CDR3: CASRELAGGSTGELFF
V: TRBV30; D: TRBD1; J: TRBJ1-4; size: once; CDR3: CAFGDRERWSEKLFF
V: TRBV18; D: TRBD2; J: TRBJ2-2; size: -; CDR3: CASSPGLEDTGELFF